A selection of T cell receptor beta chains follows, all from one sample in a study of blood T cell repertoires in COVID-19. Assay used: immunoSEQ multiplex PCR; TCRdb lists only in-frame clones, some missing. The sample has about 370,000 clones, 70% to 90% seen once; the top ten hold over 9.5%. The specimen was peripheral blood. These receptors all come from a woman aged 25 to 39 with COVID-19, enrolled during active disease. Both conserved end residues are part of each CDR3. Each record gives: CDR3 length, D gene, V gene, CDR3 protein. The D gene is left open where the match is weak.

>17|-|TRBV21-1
CASSKAPDRSMNTEAFF
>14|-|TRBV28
CASSLTGIAGELFF
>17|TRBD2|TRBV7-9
CASSIPGASGRTDTQYF
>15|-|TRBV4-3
CASSQGPASTDTQYF
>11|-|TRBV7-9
CASSSSNEQFF
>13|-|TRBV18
CASSPLGAETQYF
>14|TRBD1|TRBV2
CASTEDRARDEQYF
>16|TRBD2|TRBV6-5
CASSYHAGTSINEQFF
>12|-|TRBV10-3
CATTDSQETQYF
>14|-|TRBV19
CASTLQGPTDTQYF